The sequence of this T cell receptor (beta chain) was determined in a study of T-cell reconstitution after alpha-beta-depleted transplantation in children (dated by TCRdb to 2016 to 2018). Regarding the study in general: Using TCR repertoire profiling, the study followed T-cell immune reconstitution in a quantitative way in children after TCRalphabeta/CD19-depleted allogeneic hematopoietic cell transplantation.

For CDR1 and CDR2, the germline V gene (reference sequence) lists DFQATT and SNEGSKA. The CDR3 runs 16 amino acids, cysteine and phenylalanine included. Only CDR3 DNA remains: 48 bases, in frame from the first base. V is reduced by 8 bases and J by 0 bases, leaving a spacing of 20 bases between them. With respect to this clonotype: The antigen it binds to is not known. No much larger clonotype is one base removed from it; base qualities were not supplied.

Library preparation employed PCR. The sequencer listed for this sample is Illumina HiSeq 2500. TCR libraries were prepared with molecular barcoding, using unique molecular identifiers to normalize TCRbeta repertoire quantification. In TCRdb, the public reads were trimmed at Q25 with fastp and aligned with MiXCR, with productive beta chains retained. Rows with a matching CDR3 protein are joined into one entry that keeps the most common DNA and genes. Present in this sample are about 640,000 distinct CDR3 sequences, roughly 13% of which were seen just once. The top ten constitute about 2.2% of the sample. Overall study outcomes, separate from this receptor: Over the following months the frequencies of hyperexpanded clones went down, and after one year T-cell counts and TCRbeta diversity were mostly credited to newly produced T cells. The high TCRbeta diversity at day 60 in some patients was ascribed to recipient T cells and intrathymic progenitors that had survived conditioning. About two months after transplant, the apparently early recovery of alphabetaT-cell counts reportedly depended on just several hundred clones that had expanded rapidly and came from non-depleted graft cells.

Per the publication, the treatment or condition label means: allogeneic hematopoietic cell transplantation with graft depleted of TCRalphabeta T cells and CD19 B cells. The transplant recipients were children given TCRalphabeta/CD19-depleted allogeneic hematopoietic cell grafts. The chain is assembled from TRBV20-1 and TRBJ2-1; confidence is insufficient to name the D gene. The TCR comes from a male patient between 5 and 17 years old who had a stem cell transplant for acute myeloid leukemia, so the T cells may come from the graft donor. The sample here was PBMCs, mostly from graft donor cells, taken 360 days after TCRalphabeta/CD19-depleted stem cell transplant. The CDR3 protein sequence reads: CSCFHPGYSSYNEQFF. The nucleotides are TGCAGTTGTTTTCACCCCGGGTACAGCTCCTACAATGAGCAGTTCTTC.